Presented here are 27 T cell receptor beta chains from one specimen sequenced in a study of T cell changes during pregnancy in multiple sclerosis. The assay was immunoSEQ multiplex PCR, and TCRdb's table has in-frame clones only and misses some. The table has about 57,000 clones, about 91% seen once; the top ten hold 0.2%. Sequencing used CD4+ T cells from peripheral blood mononuclear cells, obtained in the second trimester of pregnancy. The receptors here all came from a female donor with multiple sclerosis, enrolled in a pregnancy study.

This chain links TRBV6-5 with TRBJ1-1; no reliable D call. The CDR3 is made up of 12 amino acids. V shed 0 bases and J shed 6 bases, with 5 bases lying between them. In germline, CDR1 is MNHEY, CDR2 SVGAGI. The DNA of the CDR3 is TGTGCCAGCAGTTACTCTGGCTCTGAAGCTTTCTTT. It translates to CASSYSGSEAFF.

The genes are TRBV5-1 and TRBJ1-2; D remains ambiguous. This CDR3 region has 14 residues. CDR1 and CDR2 from the germline V gene are SGHRS and YFSETQ. Trimming pared 2 bases from V and 2 bases from J, leaving 10 bases between. The DNA for the CDR3 is TGCGCCAGCAGCTTCGGAGACTTGAACTATGGCTACACCTTC. Amino acids: CASSFGDLNYGYTF.

V usage is TRBV9 and J usage is TRBJ1-1; 7 positions match TRBD1. This CDR3 comprises 13 residues. V shed 4 bases and J 5 bases; nucleotides not matched to a gene: 5. The V gene's germline CDR1 is SGDLS and CDR2 YYNGEE. The CDR3: CASSPRQGTEAFF. CDR3 in DNA: TGTGCCAGCAGCCCACGACAGGGAACTGAAGCTTTCTTT.

The rearrangement uses TRBV27 and TRBJ1-5; the match to TRBD1 covers 8 bases. With V trimmed by 7 bases and J by 7 bases, 9 bases remained unmatched. In germline, CDR1 is MNHEY, CDR2 SMNVEV (reference sequence). The CDR3 consists of 14 residues. The CDR3 DNA follows: TGTGCCAGCATACTGGACAGGGTCGGGCAGCCCCAGCATTTT. This translates into CASILDRVGQPQHF.

The chain combines TRBV7-2 with TRBJ2-3, with D perhaps TRBD2 (6 bases). CDR1 and CDR2 (germline): SGHTA, FQGNSA. V lost 2 bases, J lost 5 bases, and 17 bases lay in between. This CDR3 contains 16 residues. The CDR3 nucleotides are TGTGCCAGCAGCTTACTCCCTCGTGGGGGGATAGATACGCAGTATTTT. Its protein is CASSLLPRGGIDTQYF.

The chain couples TRBV5-4 to TRBJ2-1; D is possibly TRBD1 (7 bases). Germline loops: CDR1 SGHNT, CDR2 YYREEE (reference sequence). The CDR3 has 15 amino acids. The ends were cut back, 4 bases at V and 1 base at J, with 12 bases in the middle. The CDR3 DNA reads TGTGCCAGCAGCCTTGCGGGACAGTCCTACAATGAGCAGTTCTTC. Its translation: CASSLAGQSYNEQFF.

A remark on this clone: This same CDR3 is encoded by further DNA sequences in the sample. The genes are TRBV7-3 and TRBJ1-1; D not resolved. The germline V gene encodes CDR1 SGHTA and CDR2 FQGTGA. V gave up 0 bases and J gave up 1 base, with 3 bases separating them. The CDR3 contains 13 residues. In nucleotides, the CDR3 is TGTGCCAGCAGCTTAACCAGGAACACTGAAGCTTTCTTT. Translation gives CASSLTRNTEAFF.

The genes are TRBV2 and TRBJ2-1; 9 nucleotides line up with TRBD2. CDR1 is SNHLY, CDR2 FYNNEI, per germline. This CDR3 is built from 14 residues. With V trimmed by 6 bases and J by 8 bases, 8 bases remained unmatched. CDR3 protein: CASRGLAGRHEQFF. The CDR3 DNA is TGTGCCAGCAGGGGACTAGCCGGTCGACATGAGCAGTTCTTC.

This clone was observed a single time. The chain employs TRBV9 and TRBJ1-5; D is possibly TRBD1 (6 bases). This CDR3 is 14 amino acids long. Germline CDR1 reads SGDLS; CDR2 reads YYNGEE. V was pared by 0 bases and J by 7 bases, with 11 bases between. Here the CDR3 DNA reads TGTGCCAGCAGCGTAGCGGCAGGGGAACAGCCCCAGCATTTT. It yields the protein CASSVAAGEQPQHF. Variable domain in full (rest from reference TRBV9 and TRBJ1-5): DSGVTQTPKHLITATGQRVTLRCSPRSGDLSVYWYQQSLDQGLQFLIQYYNGEERAKGNILERFSAQQFPDLHSELNLSSLELGDSALYFCASSVAAGEQPQHFGDGTRLSIL.

The chain has TRBV14 and TRBJ2-7; weak D call: TRBD1 (5 bases). CDR1 and CDR2 (germline): SGHDN, FVKESK. The CDR3 is 16 residues long. Between the trimmed V and J ends, which lost 5 bases and 0 bases, there was a span of 17 bases. The CDR3 spells CASSFRQNLFSYEQYF. The CDR3 bases are TGTGCCAGCAGCTTCCGACAGAACCTATTCTCCTACGAGCAGTACTTC.

This chain links TRBV20-1 with TRBJ1-2; the D gene is possibly TRBD1 (6 bases). The CDR3 contains 11 residues. Trimming shortened V by 7 bases and J by 7 bases, and 13 bases separated the two germline ends. The germline V gene has CDR1 DFQATT and CDR2 SNEGSKA (reference sequence). The CDR3 is CSGWKGVGYTF. Here the CDR3 DNA reads TGCAGTGGGTGGAAGGGGGTTGGCTACACCTTC.

The V call is TRBV6-5, the J call TRBJ2-5; 13 bases agree with TRBD2. Trimming removed 5 bases from V and 5 bases from J; junction bases left unmatched: 2. The CDR3 covers 14 residues. Germline CDR1 MNHEY, CDR2 SVGAGI. CDR3 loop: CASSRGLAGETQYF. As DNA, the CDR3 is TGTGCCAGCAGTAGGGGACTAGCGGGGGAGACCCAGTACTTC.

This sequence joins TRBV10-3 and TRBJ2-6; a possible D gene is TRBD2 (7 bases). Germline V CDR1 and CDR2: ENHRY, SYGVKD. Trimming cost V 9 bases and J 0 bases, with 15 bases left between them. This CDR3 region has 16 residues. The CDR3 sequence: CAIWGGGNSGANVLTF. The CDR3 DNA follows: TGTGCCATTTGGGGAGGGGGAAACTCTGGGGCCAACGTCCTGACTTTC.

The chain uses TRBV5-1 and TRBJ2-3; 7 bases fit TRBD2. Germline loops: CDR1 SGHRS, CDR2 YFSETQ. This CDR3 comprises 18 residues. The V segment lost 0 bases and the J segment 0 bases; nucleotides outside the gene matches: 10. This CDR3 is CASSLARAGTPSTDTQYF. The CDR3 nucleotides read TGCGCCAGCAGCTTGGCCCGAGCGGGAACGCCTAGCACAGATACGCAGTATTTT.

This chain uses TRBV15 with TRBJ2-3; 7 nucleotides match TRBD2. The ends lost 3 bases at V and 1 base at J; junction bases unmatched: 7. The CDR3 totals 16 residues. CDR1 is LNHNV and CDR2 is YYDKDF in the germline V gene (reference sequence). The CDR3 is CATSSSVAGGTDTQYF. The CDR3 nucleotides read TGTGCCACCAGCAGCTCAGTAGCGGGCGGCACAGATACGCAGTATTTT.

The rearrangement uses TRBV5-1 and TRBJ2-1; the D gene is possibly TRBD1 (7 bases). Between the trimmed V and J ends, which lost 4 bases and 8 bases, there was a span of 19 bases. The germline V gene has CDR1 SGHRS and CDR2 YFSETQ. The CDR3 has 15 amino acids. CDR3 in amino acids: CASSRGQGVVDEQFF. The CDR3 DNA reads as TGCGCCAGCAGCCGGGGGCAGGGGGTAGTGGATGAGCAGTTCTTC.

The rearrangement joins TRBV2 to TRBJ1-2; D remains ambiguous. The CDR3 is made up of 13 amino acids. CDR1 is SNHLY, CDR2 FYNNEI, per germline. V dropped 7 bases and J dropped 6 bases, with 15 bases sitting between them. CDR3 sequence: CASTRTQTHGYTF. The CDR3 DNA reads TGTGCCAGCACCAGGACTCAGACCCATGGCTACACCTTC.

This rearrangement joins TRBV7-2 to TRBJ1-4; D possibly corresponds to TRBD1 (6 bases). Germline values: CDR1 SGHTA, CDR2 FQGNSA. V was clipped by 0 bases and J by 14 bases, with 13 bases between them. This CDR3 contains 13 residues. The CDR3: CASSLAETGGLFF. CDR3 coding DNA: TGTGCCAGCAGCTTAGCCGAGACAGGTGGGCTGTTTTTT.

The chain uses TRBV7-3 and TRBJ2-2; 11 nucleotides match TRBD2. This CDR3 contains 17 residues. Germline trimming cut 0 bases from V and 1 base from J; bases unmatched to any gene: 1. Germline assignment: CDR1 SGHTA and CDR2 FQGTGA. The CDR3 sequence: CASSLTGLAGNTGELFF. Here the CDR3 DNA reads TGTGCCAGCAGCTTAACCGGACTAGCGGGGAACACCGGGGAGCTGTTTTTT.

Here the CDR3 reads CASSLAGGGELFF. The DNA for the CDR3 is TGTGCCAGCAGCTTGGCCGGCGGCGGGGAGCTGTTTTTT. J is TRBJ2-2 and V is TRBV5-6; D not resolved. Germline assignment: CDR1 SGHDT and CDR2 YYEEEE. Trimming removed 0 bases from V and 7 bases from J, with 7 bases in between. The CDR3 length is 13 residues.

This chain connects TRBV6-5 to TRBJ1-1; weak D call: TRBD1 (6 bases). Germline CDR1 MNHEY, CDR2 SVGAGI. This CDR3 region has 16 residues. V lost 0 bases and J 0 bases, leaving 11 bases between the germline ends. The CDR3 protein is CASSYSGQAMNTEAFF. CDR3 DNA sequence: TGTGCCAGCAGTTACTCGGGACAAGCGATGAACACTGAAGCTTTCTTT.

J is TRBJ1-4 and V is TRBV19; the match to TRBD1 covers 7 bases. From germline, CDR1 is LNHDA and CDR2 SQIVND (reference sequence). The CDR3 loop spans 16 amino acids. V lost 5 bases to trimming and J lost 8 bases; unmatched junction nucleotides: 14. CDR3 in amino acids: CASSPGGGAWGEKLFF. The CDR3, as DNA: TGTGCCAGTAGTCCAGGAGGGGGCGCCTGGGGCGAAAAACTGTTTTTT.

The gene calls are TRBV14 and TRBJ1-2, with 7 bases fitting TRBD1. CDR3 length equals 13 residues. Losses at the gene ends were 6 bases for V and 4 bases for J; bases not matched to a gene: 5. Germline V gene sequence: CDR1 SGHDN, CDR2 FVKESK. In nucleotides, the CDR3 is TGTGCCAGCAGTTTCAGGACAGGCTATGGCTACACCTTC. Translation gives CASSFRTGYGYTF.

About this clone itself: The junction departs from germline at one end; a sequencing error may be responsible. This sequence joins TRBV2 and TRBJ1-6; D is perhaps TRBD1 (6 bases). Per the germline V gene, CDR1 is SNHLY and CDR2 is FYNNEI. The CDR3 runs to 15 residues. This CDR3 reads CARSEREGVNSPLHF. The DNA of the CDR3 is TGTGCCAGAAGTGAACGGGAGGGGGTTAATTCACCCCTCCACTTT. The whole variable domain, remainder taken from reference TRBV2 and TRBJ1-6, is EPEVTQTPSHQVTQMGQEVILRCVPISNHLYFYWYRQILGQKVEFLVSFYNNEISEKSEIFDDQFSVERPDGSNFTLKIRSTKLEDSAMYFCARSEREGVNSPLHFGNGTRLTVT.

This clone came up once. This chain joins TRBV5-4 and TRBJ2-3; a weak D match, TRBD1 (8 bases). This CDR3 has 16 residues. Germline V lookup: CDR1 SGHNT, CDR2 YYREEE (reference sequence). The V end was cut by 3 bases, the J end by 5 bases, with 19 bases between. The CDR3 nucleotides are TGTGCCAGCAGCTCTGGACAGGGAGGGAGGTTAGATACGCAGTATTTT. It codes for CASSSGQGGRLDTQYF.

The chain joins TRBV5-1 to TRBJ1-1; the D gene is possibly TRBD1 (6 bases). Germline CDR1 reads SGHRS; CDR2 reads YFSETQ. The CDR3 consists of 12 residues. V was pared by 2 bases and J by 8 bases, with 10 bases between. The CDR3 loop is CASSFGDREAFF. CDR3 in DNA: TGCGCCAGCAGCTTTGGAGACAGGGAAGCTTTCTTT.

The rearrangement links TRBV9 to TRBJ1-3; TRBD1 agrees at 9 bases. Germline assignment: CDR1 SGDLS and CDR2 YYNGEE. Germline trimming cut 3 bases from V and 0 bases from J; bases unmatched to any gene: 4. The CDR3 consists of 16 residues. CDR3 sequence reads: CASSATGQGSGNTIYF. CDR3 in DNA: TGTGCCAGCAGCGCGACGGGACAGGGCTCTGGAAACACCATATATTTT.